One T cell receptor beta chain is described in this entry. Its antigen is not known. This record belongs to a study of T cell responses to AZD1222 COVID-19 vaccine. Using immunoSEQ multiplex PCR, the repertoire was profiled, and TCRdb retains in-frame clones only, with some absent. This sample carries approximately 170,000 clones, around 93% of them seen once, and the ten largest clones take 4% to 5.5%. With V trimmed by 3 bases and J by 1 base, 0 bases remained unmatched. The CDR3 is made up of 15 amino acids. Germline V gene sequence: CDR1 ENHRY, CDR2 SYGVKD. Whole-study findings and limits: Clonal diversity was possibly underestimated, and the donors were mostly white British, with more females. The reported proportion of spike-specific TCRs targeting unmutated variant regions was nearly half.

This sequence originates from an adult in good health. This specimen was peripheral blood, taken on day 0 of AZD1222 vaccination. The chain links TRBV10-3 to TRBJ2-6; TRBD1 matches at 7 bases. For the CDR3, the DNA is TGTGCCATCAGTGACAGGGGGTCTGGGGCCAACGTCCTGACTTTC. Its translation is CAISDRGSGANVLTF.